The clone carrying this T cell receptor (beta chain) was detected only a few times. CDR3 regions were amplified by Arm-PCR using iRepertoire HTBI primers to build TCR beta libraries. TCRdb processed the multiplex PCR reads anew with MiXCR; each CDR3 protein has one entry. The sample carries 440,000 or so distinct CDR3 sequences, about 16% recorded once. Germline lookup yields CDR1 SQVTM and CDR2 ANQGSEA. V was pared by 1 base and J by 8 bases, with 21 bases of the junction left unmatched. This CDR3 contains 19 residues. Time point denoted: newly diagnosed GD, antithyroid drugs for less than 3 months. PBMC RNA served as the TCR library source. These data belong to a study of regulatory T cells in long-lasting Graves disease. Across the study: For under 3 months, newly diagnosed Graves' patients had been taking antithyroid drugs.

This sample also belongs to another study, concerning T cells in Graves' hyperthyroidism and ophthalmopathy. That source notes: The study used the HTBI primer set for a first-round RT-PCR of the TCR CDR3.

The sample in question was peripheral blood mononuclear cells (PBMCs), obtained at new diagnosis, from a patient treated with antithyroid drugs. The source is a woman aged 25 to 39 with Graves disease. The chain uses TRBV29-1 and TRBJ2-1, with TRBD2 matching 9 bases. The CDR3: CSVEGFRILAGMRGDEQFF. In nucleotides, the CDR3 is TGCAGCGTTGAAGGTTTTAGGATTCTAGCGGGAATGAGAGGCGATGAGCAGTTCTTC.